A single sample is the source of the 20 T cell receptor beta chains below, sequenced in a study of human T cells and chemical hapten exposure. Time point indicated: pre-sensitization, week 0. Documented treatment: therapeutic diphenylcyclopropenone sensitization with weekly scalp DPC. TCRdb independently ran MiXCR on the RACE reads; one entry per CDR3 protein. The top ten clones hold about 8.2% of a sample with around 380,000 distinct CDR3 sequences, around 5.5% of them seen once. This material consisted of whole blood, taken in connection with sensitization to the hapten diphenylcyclopropenone (DPC). The receptor set was obtained from a woman aged 18-29 years with alopecia areata. Some clones in this sample may be carry-over from other donors' samples.

This clonotype turned up a few times. The chain couples TRBV18 to TRBJ1-2, with D perhaps matching TRBD1 (5 bases). The V gene's germline CDR1 is KGHSH and CDR2 LQKENI. The CDR3 runs to 16 residues. Trimming shortened V by 4 bases and J by 1 base, and 16 bases separated the two germline ends. The CDR3 sequence is CASSRQSDRINYGYTF. The CDR3 DNA reads as TGTGCCAGCTCACGACAATCAGACAGAATTAACTATGGCTACACCTTC. Full variable domain (remainder filled in from reference TRBV18 and TRBJ1-2): NAGVMQNPRHLVRRRGQEARLRCSPMKGHSHVYWYRQLPEEGLKFMVYLQKENIIDESGMPKERFSAEFPKEGPSILRIQQVVRGDSAAYFCASSRQSDRINYGYTFGSGTRLTVV.

The genes are TRBV3-1 and TRBJ1-3, with no clear D. This CDR3 region has 15 residues. The V and J ends lost 4 bases and 4 bases respectively, with 14 bases between them. Germline loops: CDR1 LGHDT, CDR2 YNNKEL (reference sequence). CDR3 sequence (DNA): TGTGCCAGCAGCCCGAGCGGGAAGTCCGGAAACACCATATATTTT. Protein sequence: CASSPSGKSGNTIYF.

This clonotype was picked up many times. J is TRBJ2-6 and V is TRBV7-8; TRBD1 matches at 12 bases. The CDR3 sequence is 20 residues long. Germline V gives CDR1 SGHVS, CDR2 FQNEAQ. Trimming removed 5 bases from V and 3 bases from J; junction bases left unmatched: 14. For the CDR3, the DNA is TGTGCCAGCAGCCAATATAGGGGGACAGGGGGCATCTTTGGGGCCAACGTCCTGACTTTC. Encoded protein: CASSQYRGTGGIFGANVLTF.

This clonotype was detected only a few times. V usage is TRBV27 and J usage is TRBJ2-6; no firm D call. V lost 3 bases to trimming and J lost 1 base, with 7 bases between them. Germline loops: CDR1 MNHEY, CDR2 SMNVEV (reference sequence). The CDR3 sequence is 15 residues long. The CDR3: CASSLTESGANVLTF. CDR3 sequence (DNA): TGTGCCAGCAGTTTGACGGAGTCTGGGGCCAACGTCCTGACTTTC.

CDR3 sequence (DNA): TGTGCCAGCAGCTACGGACAGGGAGGAGAGACCCAGTACTTC. Amino acids: CASSYGQGGETQYF. This chain connects TRBV7-2 to TRBJ2-5; 8 nucleotides line up with TRBD1. The CDR3 is made up of 14 amino acids. J gave up 4 bases and V 4 bases, and 5 bases lay outside the gene matches. CDR1 is SGHTA and CDR2 is FQGNSA in the germline V gene.

This clonotype was recorded a few times. The chain employs TRBV25-1 and TRBJ2-2, with D unresolved. The length of the CDR3 is 14 residues. The germline gives CDR1 MGHDK, CDR2 SYGVNS. V dropped 4 bases and J dropped 6 bases, with 12 bases sitting between them. The CDR3 reads CASSAVLGAGELFF. In nucleotides, the CDR3 is TGTGCCAGCAGTGCCGTGCTGGGTGCCGGGGAGCTGTTTTTT.

The chain couples TRBV2 to TRBJ2-3; the match to TRBD1 covers 9 bases. The CDR3 runs 16 residues. Per germline, CDR1 SNHLY and CDR2 FYNNEI. The V gene end was trimmed by 5 bases and the J gene end by 2 bases; junction bases not matched to a gene: 8. CDR3 sequence reads: CASSSPGQGSTDTQYF. CDR3 nucleotide sequence: TGTGCCAGCAGTTCCCCGGGACAGGGTTCCACAGATACGCAGTATTTT.

This clonotype was recorded at least ten times. This chain connects TRBV7-2 to TRBJ1-6; D might be TRBD1 (6 bases). The germline gives CDR1 SGHTA, CDR2 FQGNSA. Trimming left V 1 base short and J 4 bases short, with 11 bases between. This CDR3 comprises 16 residues. The CDR3 DNA reads TGTGCCAGCAGCTTAGGAGGGGGGAGGTATAATTCACCCCTCCACTTT. Protein product: CASSLGGGRYNSPLHF.

The J gene is TRBJ1-6, the V gene TRBV20-1; D uncertain. V was trimmed by 3 bases and J by 6 bases, leaving 12 bases between them. The CDR3 extends over 14 amino acids. Germline V gene lookup returns CDR1 DFQATT and CDR2 SNEGSKA (reference sequence). CDR3 protein: CSASSGEINSPLHF. The CDR3 DNA is TGCAGTGCTAGTTCCGGGGAAATTAATTCACCCCTCCACTTT.

This clonotype appeared many times. The CDR3 nucleotides are TGTGCCAGCAGTGTGATAGGTGGAACTGAAGCTTTCTTT. It codes for CASSVIGGTEAFF. V is TRBV2 and J is TRBJ1-1; no firm D call. The CDR3 runs to 13 residues. In germline, CDR1 is SNHLY, CDR2 FYNNEI. Between the trimmed V and J ends, which lost 4 bases and 5 bases, there was a span of 11 bases.

The table lists this clonotype with many counts. The chain couples TRBV29-1 to TRBJ2-5; TRBD2 is a possible D gene (7 bases). V was pared by 5 bases and J by 5 bases, with 9 bases between. The germline CDR1 and CDR2 sequences are SQVTM and ANQGSEA. The CDR3 has 11 amino acids. CDR3 bases: TGCAGCGTTACGGGGGGCGAGACCCAGTACTTC. Translation gives CSVTGGETQYF.

The rearrangement links TRBV6-5 to TRBJ2-7; possible D gene TRBD1, 6 bases. Trimming pared 5 bases from V and 2 bases from J, leaving 13 bases between. The CDR3 covers 14 residues. The V gene's germline CDR1 is MNHEY and CDR2 SVGAGI. CDR3 bases: TGTGCCAGCAGTAGTCAGGGGCCAACCTACGAGCAGTACTTC. Translation: CASSSQGPTYEQYF.

This clonotype has just a few counts. The CDR3 region has the DNA TGTGCCAGCATTCCTCAGGGGGCCTACAATGAGCAGTTCTTC. Amino acids: CASIPQGAYNEQFF. The genes are TRBV28 and TRBJ2-1; 7 bases map to TRBD1. From germline, CDR1 is MDHEN and CDR2 SYDVKM. Trimming took 7 bases from V and 2 from J; bases not matched to a gene: 5. The CDR3 loop spans 14 amino acids.

This clonotype occurred a few times. The J gene is TRBJ2-3, the V gene TRBV4-2; no firm D call. V was pared by 0 bases and J by 7 bases, with 8 bases between. The CDR3 is 13 residues long. Germline V gene lookup returns CDR1 LGHNA and CDR2 YNFKEQ. The CDR3 protein is CASSQDSQYTQYF. In DNA form, the CDR3 reads TGTGCCAGCAGCCAAGATTCCCAATATACGCAGTATTTT.

This clonotype was recorded many times. The genes are TRBV4-3 and TRBJ2-7; tentatively, D is TRBD2 (6 bases). From germline, CDR1 is LGHNA and CDR2 YSLEER. The CDR3 is 14 residues long. Trimming removed 3 bases from V and 2 bases from J, with 11 bases in between. DNA for the CDR3: TGCGCCAGCAGCCAGGGACTGCCGGCCTACGAGCAGTACTTC. Its protein product is CASSQGLPAYEQYF.

The J gene is TRBJ1-5, the V gene TRBV12-5; D gene unclear. Germline V gene data show CDR1 as LGHNT and CDR2 as FRNRAP. The CDR3 sequence is 12 residues long. V lost 4 bases to trimming and J lost 2 bases, with 3 bases between them. CDR3 in amino acids: CASGSGNQPQHF. CDR3 in DNA: TGTGCTAGTGGTTCGGGCAATCAGCCCCAGCATTTT.

This clonotype occurred many times. The rearrangement uses TRBV6-5 and TRBJ2-4, with D perhaps TRBD2 (5 bases). The CDR3 has 15 residues. Germline V lookup: CDR1 MNHEY, CDR2 SVGAGI. Deletions cut 3 bases from V and 2 bases from J, with 11 bases between. CDR3 residues: CASSYSGVTKNIQYF. CDR3 bases: TGTGCCAGCAGTTATTCCGGGGTAACCAAAAACATTCAGTACTTC.

There are a few counts of this clonotype. The chain carries TRBV10-3 and TRBJ1-2, with 7 bases identical to TRBD1. This CDR3 spans 15 amino acids. CDR1 is ENHRY and CDR2 is SYGVKD in the germline V gene. Losses at the gene ends were 4 bases for V and 4 bases for J; bases not matched to a gene: 9. The CDR3 nucleotides read TGTGCCATCAGTGGCGCGGGACAGCCTCCCTATGGCTACACCTTC. Protein: CAISGAGQPPYGYTF.

This clonotype was seen at least ten times. The rearrangement joins TRBV5-5 to TRBJ2-2; D gene uncertain. Germline CDR1 reads SGHKS; CDR2 reads YYEKEE (reference sequence). This CDR3 has 15 residues. V lost 1 base and J 5 bases, leaving 12 bases between the germline ends. The CDR3 nucleotides are TGTGCCAGCAGCTTGAGTGGGTTTTGGACCGGGGAGCTGTTTTTT. It encodes CASSLSGFWTGELFF.

This clonotype appeared a few times. The chain is built from TRBV5-5 and TRBJ2-7; a possible D gene is TRBD2 (5 bases). Between the trimmed V and J ends, which lost 3 bases and 2 bases, there was a span of 15 bases. CDR3 length: 15 residues. The germline V gene has CDR1 SGHKS and CDR2 YYEKEE (reference sequence). The CDR3 protein is CASSSPLLAPYEQYF. In nucleotides, the CDR3 is TGTGCCAGCAGCTCGCCCCTGCTAGCCCCCTACGAGCAGTACTTC.